These 18 T cell receptor beta chains were sequenced from one sample in a study of early stage breast cancer tumors. The assay was immunoSEQ multiplex PCR, and TCRdb's table has in-frame clones only and misses some. The sample has fewer than 50,000 clones, around two thirds seen once. The sequenced sample was blood. These TCRs come from a person between 45 and 65 years old with breast cancer.

This chain uses TRBV5-1 with TRBJ2-1, with TRBD2 matching 9 bases. The CDR3 has 14 amino acids. V gave up 4 bases and J gave up 6 bases; unmatched junction bases: 5. Germline V gene data show CDR1 as SGHRS and CDR2 as YFSETQ. The CDR3 nucleotides are TGCGCCAGCAGCGTGGTAGCGGGGGTCAATGAGCAGTTCTTC. Translation gives CASSVVAGVNEQFF.

The chain combines TRBV5-6 with TRBJ2-2; the match to TRBD1 covers 9 bases. This CDR3 spans 15 amino acids. The ends lost 4 bases at V and 3 bases at J; junction bases unmatched: 4. Germline CDR1 reads SGHDT; CDR2 reads YYEEEE. The CDR3 DNA follows: TGTGCCAGCAGCCACGACAGGGGGTACACCGGGGAGCTGTTTTTT. Translated: CASSHDRGYTGELFF.

The count of this clone is one. In DNA, the CDR3 is TGTGCCAGTAGGGACAGGGCGACTAATGAAAAACTGTTTTTT. Translating it yields CASRDRATNEKLFF. The rearrangement joins TRBV19 to TRBJ1-4, with 8 bases that match TRBD1. This CDR3 spans 14 amino acids. V shed 6 bases and J 2 bases; nucleotides not matched to a gene: 2. CDR1 is LNHDA and CDR2 is SQIVND in the germline V gene (reference sequence).

The chain links TRBV7-2 to TRBJ1-1; tentatively, D is TRBD1 (6 bases). The ends were cut back, 8 bases at V and 6 bases at J, with 16 bases in the middle. Germline V gene sequence: CDR1 SGHTA, CDR2 FQGNSA. The CDR3 runs 13 residues. CDR3 in amino acids: CASGSQGFAEAFF. For the CDR3, the DNA is TGTGCCAGCGGCTCACAGGGTTTCGCTGAAGCTTTCTTT.

The V and J genes are TRBV19 and TRBJ1-1, with TRBD1 identical over 8 bases. V trimming: 2 bases; J trimming: 4 bases; junction bases outside the gene matches: 9. This CDR3 spans 16 amino acids. CDR1 and CDR2 from the germline V gene are LNHDA and SQIVND (reference sequence). CDR3 sequence (DNA): TGTGCCAGTAGTATACGGGCAGGGGGCATGGGCACTGAAGCTTTCTTT. It is translated as CASSIRAGGMGTEAFF. The full variable domain, with the rest looked up from reference TRBV19 and TRBJ1-1, is DGGITQSPKYLFRKEGQNVTLSCEQNLNHDAMYWYRQDPGQGLRLIYYSQIVNDFQKGDIAEGYSVSREKKESFPLTVTSAQKNPTAFYLCASSIRAGGMGTEAFFGQGTRLTVV.

A single count supports this clone. J is TRBJ2-5 and V is TRBV16; D may be TRBD1 (5 bases). Per germline, CDR1 KGHSY and CDR2 FQNENV. The CDR3 consists of 14 residues. Trimming left V 4 bases short and J 3 bases short, with 12 bases between. The chain's CDR3 is CASSLQGAEETQYF. CDR3 DNA sequence: TGTGCCAGCAGCCTCCAAGGGGCCGAAGAGACCCAGTACTTC. The full variable domain, with the rest looked up from reference TRBV16 and TRBJ2-5, is GEEVAQTPKHLVRGEGQKAKLYCAPIKGHSYVFWYQQVLKNEFKFLISFQNENVFDETGMPKERFSAKCLPNSPCSLEIQATKLEDSAVYFCASSLQGAEETQYFGPGTRLLVL.

CDR3 protein: CASSLDQAGNIQYF. The CDR3 DNA follows: TGTGCCAGCAGCTTAGACCAGGCGGGAAACATTCAGTACTTC. The genes are TRBV7-9 and TRBJ2-4; maybe TRBD2 (5 bases). V gave up 1 base and J gave up 6 bases, with 10 bases separating them. CDR3 length equals 14 residues. CDR1 SEHNR and CDR2 FQNEAQ come from the germline V gene (reference sequence).

This chain joins TRBV5-1 and TRBJ2-5; perhaps TRBD1 as D (7 bases). CDR3 length: 18 amino acids. V gave up 0 bases and J gave up 1 base, with 19 bases separating them. CDR1 and CDR2 (germline): SGHRS, YFSETQ. The CDR3 sequence: CASSLADTPGGFQETQYF. CDR3 in DNA: TGCGCCAGCAGCTTGGCTGACACCCCAGGGGGGTTCCAAGAGACCCAGTACTTC.

This chain connects TRBV5-1 to TRBJ2-5, with TRBD2 matching over 8 bases. This CDR3 comprises 16 residues. Germline V lookup: CDR1 SGHRS, CDR2 YFSETQ. The trim removed 0 bases at V and 5 bases at J, leaving 9 bases unmatched. CDR3 coding DNA: TGCGCCAGCAGCTTGGAGACGGGGGGGCCGGGGGAGACCCAGTACTTC. It encodes CASSLETGGPGETQYF.

The chain links TRBV25-1 to TRBJ2-5; D possibly corresponds to TRBD2 (6 bases). Germline V gene sequence: CDR1 MGHDK, CDR2 SYGVNS. The V and J ends lost 4 bases and 2 bases respectively, with 14 bases between them. This CDR3 is 15 amino acids long. The CDR3 nucleotides are TGTGCCAGCAGTGCCCCACTGGGGAGGCAAGAGACCCAGTACTTC. As protein: CASSAPLGRQETQYF.

The sample holds one count of this clone. The CDR3 sequence: CASSGRGHRDTIYF. CDR3 coding DNA: TGTGCCAGCAGCGGTAGGGGCCACCGGGACACCATATATTTT. The rearrangement joins TRBV11-1 to TRBJ1-3, with TRBD1 as a possible D gene (5 bases). The CDR3 covers 14 residues. With 5 bases removed from V and 8 bases from J, the gap between germline ends came to 16 bases. CDR1 and CDR2 from the germline V gene are SGHAT and FQDESV (reference sequence).

This clone turned up a few times. V gene TRBV5-4 combines with J gene TRBJ2-5; 12 nucleotides align to TRBD2. The CDR3 is made up of 15 amino acids. The V gene end was trimmed by 2 bases and the J gene end by 2 bases; junction bases not matched to a gene: 1. Germline CDR1 is SGHNT and CDR2 is YYREEE (reference sequence). CDR3 sequence (DNA): TGTGCCAGCAGCTTAGGACTAGCGGGGCAAGAGACCCAGTACTTC. This translates into CASSLGLAGQETQYF.

This clone was found a few times. The rearrangement uses TRBV9 and TRBJ2-2; 8 bases fit TRBD1. J was trimmed by 7 bases and V by 3 bases; bases with no gene match: 8. The CDR3 consists of 15 residues. Germline V CDR1 and CDR2: SGDLS, YYNGEE. The CDR3 bases are TGTGCCAGCAGCGAAATGCAGGGGGCTGGCGGGGAGCTGTTTTTT. Protein: CASSEMQGAGGELFF.

The chain is built from TRBV6-1 and TRBJ1-4, with D hard to call. The CDR3 runs 12 residues. CDR1 and CDR2 (germline): MNHNS, SASEGT. Trimming removed 4 bases at V and 8 bases at J, with 8 bases between. The CDR3 loop is CASSVRWEKLFF. DNA for the CDR3: TGTGCCAGCAGTGTTAGATGGGAAAAACTGTTTTTT.

The chain joins TRBV25-1 to TRBJ1-2; D gene uncertain. Germline CDR1 and CDR2: MGHDK and SYGVNS. This CDR3 spans 12 amino acids. Trimming removed 3 bases from V and 4 bases from J, with 6 bases in between. The CDR3 spells CASSDLRYGYTF. DNA of the CDR3: TGTGCCAGCAGTGATCTTCGCTATGGCTACACCTTC.

The chain combines TRBV4-2 with TRBJ1-2; D gene ambiguous. V shed 0 bases and J shed 0 bases, with 8 bases lying between them. Germline CDR1 reads LGHNA; CDR2 reads YNFKEQ. This CDR3 comprises 15 residues. The CDR3 here is CASSQDTGTNYGYTF. The DNA for the CDR3 is TGTGCCAGCAGCCAAGATACCGGTACTAACTATGGCTACACCTTC.

The table lists this clone with a count of one. The rearrangement joins TRBV23-1 to TRBJ2-6; 9 bases match TRBD1. TRBV23-1 is an open reading frame whose function is uncertain. V shed 5 bases, J shed 0 bases, and the junction held 8 bases outside the gene matches. The CDR3 runs to 18 residues. CDR3 amino acids: CASSWGQGLISGANVLTF. The DNA of the CDR3 is TGCGCCAGCAGTTGGGGACAGGGACTTATCTCTGGGGCCAACGTCCTGACTTTC.

This clone has just a few counts. The chain combines TRBV9 with TRBJ1-1, with 12 bases matching TRBD1. This CDR3 contains 15 residues. With 4 bases clipped from V and 4 bases from J, the junction kept 5 bases outside the gene matches. The germline CDR1 and CDR2 sequences are SGDLS and YYNGEE. The CDR3 sequence: CASSMGGQGATEAFF. In DNA form, the CDR3 reads TGTGCCAGCAGCATGGGGGGACAGGGGGCCACTGAAGCTTTCTTT.